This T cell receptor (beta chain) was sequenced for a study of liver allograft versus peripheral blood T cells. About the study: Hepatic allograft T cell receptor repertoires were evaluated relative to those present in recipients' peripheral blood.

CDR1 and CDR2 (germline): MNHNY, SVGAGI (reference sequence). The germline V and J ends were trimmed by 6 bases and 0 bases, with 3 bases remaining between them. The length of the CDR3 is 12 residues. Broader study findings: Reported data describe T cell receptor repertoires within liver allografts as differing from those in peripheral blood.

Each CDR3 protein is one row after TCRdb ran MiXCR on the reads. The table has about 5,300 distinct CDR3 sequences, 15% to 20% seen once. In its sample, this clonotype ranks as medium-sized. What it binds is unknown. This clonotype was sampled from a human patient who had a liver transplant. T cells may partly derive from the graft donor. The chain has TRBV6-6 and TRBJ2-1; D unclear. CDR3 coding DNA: TGTGCCAGCAGGCCCTCCTACAATGAGCAGTTCTTC. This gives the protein CASRPSYNEQFF.